The entry below describes one T cell receptor beta chain. Its antigen remains unidentified. Per-nucleotide qualities are absent, and no much larger clonotype sits a single base away. Its CDR3 holds 15 amino acids, cysteine through phenylalanine. Solely the CDR3 DNA is kept, with 45 bases framed from the first base. From the germline V gene, CDR1 is SGHRS and CDR2 is YFSETQ. From V the trimming removes 5 bases and from J it removes 4 bases, while the gene matches leave 8 bases of the junction unaccounted for. The entry originates in a study of blood T cell repertoires in COVID-19 (TCRdb year 2020). The study in broad terms: The collaborator samples originated in the United States, Italy and Spain and spanned the acute and convalescent phases of COVID-19. The prospective study material was composed of cDNA or gDNA derived from T cells, B-cell-depleted T cells, or PBMCs. Where HLA class I and class II types were available, the types were taken from metadata supplied by the sample provider, not from assay-based typing. The dataset comprised deeply sampled blood TCRbeta repertoires from subjects exposed to, actively infected with, or recovered from COVID-19. The sample metadata nearly always contained a de-identified subject ID, COVID-19 status, age in years and sex. The repertoires were released in a freely available public database meant as a resource for research on the immune response to SARS-CoV-2. The samples were drawn from the first 160 participants of the ongoing ImmuneRACE study and from 1,254 subjects provided by 6 global collaborators. The research as a whole found: The amount of clinical and demographic metadata varied by source and participant and was provided uncurated.

Collaborating institutions collected whole blood in K2EDTA tubes following their own protocols. For TCRbeta analysis, collaborators shipped samples in one of three forms: frozen whole blood, isolated PBMCs, or DNA extracted from either of those sample types. TCRbeta CDR3 regions were amplified from genomic DNA using the immunoSEQ Assay, a bias-controlled multiplex PCR. On the authors' methods: The number of nucleated cells in each sample was estimated by amplification of reference gene primers within the assay. Sequence reads were collapsed and filtered to measure the absolute abundance of every unique TCRbeta CDR3 rearrangement. For each sample, productive Simpson clonality was calculated as the square root of Simpson's diversity index across productive rearrangements. TCRdb took this table from immuneACCESS and kept in-frame rearrangements with V and J called. Such tables lack part of the clones; where checked against another copy, unresolved V genes explain under half of the gap, and the rest is unexplained. V and J calls and clone size are as listed in that table; D and trimming were resolved from the DNA. Recorded for this sample are approximately 280,000 clones; roughly 85% of them occurred a single time. Approximately 5% of the sample rests with the top ten.

The sequencing input was peripheral blood. The chain is assembled from TRBV5-1 and TRBJ2-7; the central 11 bases match TRBD2. The sequence came from a man in his forties or fifties with active or convalescent COVID-19. The nucleotides read TGCGCCAGCAGGGTTCTAGCGGGAGGAAAATACGAGCAGTACTTC. Its coded protein is CASRVLAGGKYEQYF.